This TCR beta chain originates from a study of blood T cell repertoires in COVID-19. Study-wide context: Spain, Italy and the United States supplied samples that represented acute and convalescent COVID-19.

Produced via immunoSEQ multiplex PCR; TCRdb's table is partial and in-frame only. The sample consists of over 250,000 clones, 85% to 90% of them appearing once. The CDR3 loop spans 17 amino acids. Trimming took 5 bases from V and 3 from J, leaving 23 bases between them. CDR1 and CDR2 from the germline V gene are SGHTA and FQGNSA. The sequencing input was peripheral blood. The V and J genes are TRBV7-2 and TRBJ2-7; perhaps TRBD2 as D (6 bases). The TCR was taken from a woman in her thirties or forties who had recovered from COVID-19. Here the CDR3 reads CASSHLLAPGGVYEQYV. The CDR3 nucleotides are TGTGCCAGCAGCCACCTCTTGGCCCCAGGAGGGGTCTACGAGCAGTACGTC.